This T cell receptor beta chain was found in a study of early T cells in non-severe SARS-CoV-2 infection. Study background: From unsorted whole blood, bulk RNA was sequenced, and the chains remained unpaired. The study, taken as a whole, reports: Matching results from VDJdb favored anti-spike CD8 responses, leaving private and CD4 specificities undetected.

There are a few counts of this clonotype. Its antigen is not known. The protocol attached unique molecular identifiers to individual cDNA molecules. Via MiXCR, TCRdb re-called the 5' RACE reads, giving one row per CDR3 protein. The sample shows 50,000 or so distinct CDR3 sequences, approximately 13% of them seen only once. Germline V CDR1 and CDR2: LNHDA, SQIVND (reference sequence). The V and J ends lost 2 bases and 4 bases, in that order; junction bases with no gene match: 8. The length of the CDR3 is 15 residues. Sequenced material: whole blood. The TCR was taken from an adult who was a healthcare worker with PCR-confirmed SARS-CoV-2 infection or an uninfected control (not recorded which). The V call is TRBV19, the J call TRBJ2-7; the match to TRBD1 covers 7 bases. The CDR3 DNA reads TGTGCCAGTAGTATACAGGCAGGGGGTCGTTACGAGCAGTACTTC. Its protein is CASSIQAGGRYEQYF. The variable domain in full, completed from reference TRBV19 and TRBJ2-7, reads DGGITQSPKYLFRKEGQNVTLSCEQNLNHDAMYWYRQDPGQGLRLIYYSQIVNDFQKGDIAEGYSVSREKKESFPLTVTSAQKNPTAFYLCASSIQAGGRYEQYFGPGTRLTVT.